This T cell receptor beta chain was recorded in a study of blood T cell repertoires in COVID-19. Study-wide context: Sites across the United States, Italy and Spain contributed samples from acute and convalescent COVID-19.

This study enrolled people aged 18 to 89 from 20 to 25 US geographic areas. Which cohort a participant joined came from the clinical history participants gave. Authors' methods: Amplification of reference gene primers was used by the study to estimate nucleated cell counts. Clones were sequenced by immunoSEQ multiplex PCR, and TCRdb holds only the in-frame ones, with some missing. From that table come the V and J calls and clone size; the DNA was used to work out D and trimming. The data show under 350,000 clones, around 86% seen once. Trimming pared 11 bases from V and 0 bases from J, leaving 16 bases between. Germline CDR1 reads LNHDA; CDR2 reads SQIVND (reference sequence). The length of the CDR3 is 14 residues.

This chain uses TRBV19 with TRBJ1-1; D gene uncertain. Sample: PBMCs or T cells enriched from blood (not recorded which). This TCR was recovered from a woman aged 40 to 50 with acute COVID-19. In DNA, the CDR3 is TGTGCCGTAACCGATTCCGGGGTGAACACTGAAGCTTTCTTT. Translated: CAVTDSGVNTEAFF.